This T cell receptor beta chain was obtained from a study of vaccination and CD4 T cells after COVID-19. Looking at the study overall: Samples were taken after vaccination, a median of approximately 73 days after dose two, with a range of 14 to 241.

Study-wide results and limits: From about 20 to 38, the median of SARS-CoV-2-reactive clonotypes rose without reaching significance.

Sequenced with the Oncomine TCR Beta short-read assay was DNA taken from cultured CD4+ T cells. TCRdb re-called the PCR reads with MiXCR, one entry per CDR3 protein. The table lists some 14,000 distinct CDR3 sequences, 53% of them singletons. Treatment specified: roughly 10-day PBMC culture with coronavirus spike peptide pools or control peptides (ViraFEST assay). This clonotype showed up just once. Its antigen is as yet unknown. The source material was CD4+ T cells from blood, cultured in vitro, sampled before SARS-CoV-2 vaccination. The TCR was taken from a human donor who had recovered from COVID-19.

CDR3 nucleotide sequence: TGTGCCAGTAGTCCTGACTCCTCTCCCGGCAATGAGCAGTTCTTC. The encoded protein is CASSPDSSPGNEQFF. This rearrangement joins TRBV19 to TRBJ2-1; D remains ambiguous. The CDR3 runs to 15 residues. Trimming stripped 5 bases from V and 6 bases from J, with 17 bases between. Looked up from germline, CDR1 is LNHDA and CDR2 is SQIVND (reference sequence).